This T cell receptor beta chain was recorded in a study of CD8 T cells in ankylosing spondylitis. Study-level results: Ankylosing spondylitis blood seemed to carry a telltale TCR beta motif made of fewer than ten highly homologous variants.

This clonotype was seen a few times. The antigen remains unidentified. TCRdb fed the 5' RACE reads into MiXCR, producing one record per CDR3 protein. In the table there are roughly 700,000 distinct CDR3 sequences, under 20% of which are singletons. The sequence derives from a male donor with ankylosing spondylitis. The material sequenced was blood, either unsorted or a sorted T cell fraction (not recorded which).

This CDR3 reads CASSEGGQAYYGYTF. The CDR3, as DNA: TGTGCCAGCAGTGAAGGGGGACAGGCTTACTATGGCTACACCTTC. This sequence joins TRBV6-1 and TRBJ1-2; 8 bases match TRBD1. The CDR3 loop spans 15 amino acids. Trimming took 1 base from V and 3 from J; bases not matched to a gene: 4. Germline loops: CDR1 MNHNS, CDR2 SASEGT.